These 31 T cell receptor beta chains were sequenced from one sample in a study of shared clonotypes between healthy human individuals. Using immunoSEQ multiplex PCR, the repertoire was profiled, and TCRdb retains in-frame clones only, with some absent. The sample includes about 490,000 clones, over 70% of them seen just once. Sequenced sample: PBMCs. The receptor source for this set is a woman between 40 and 50 years old in good health. Some clones in this sample may be carry-over from other donors' samples.

This clone showed up just a few times. The CDR3 here is CASRPGLTGNTIYF. The CDR3 DNA is TGTGCCAGCAGACCCGGTCTGACTGGAAACACCATATATTTT. The rearrangement joins TRBV6-5 to TRBJ1-3; D is unclear. In germline, CDR1 is MNHEY, CDR2 SVGAGI. CDR3 size: 14 residues. V was trimmed by 6 bases and J by 2 bases, leaving 11 bases between them.

The chain links TRBV28 to TRBJ1-2, with 9 bases identical to TRBD1. There are 14 residues in the CDR3. Germline lookup yields CDR1 MDHEN and CDR2 SYDVKM. V trimming: 10 bases; J trimming: 4 bases; junction bases outside the gene matches: 10. The CDR3 bases are TGTGCCACCCCACGGGACAGGGAGGCCTATGGCTACACCTTC. It encodes CATPRDREAYGYTF.

This chain joins TRBV5-4 and TRBJ2-3; a weak D match, TRBD2 (7 bases). Per germline, CDR1 SGHNT and CDR2 YYREEE (reference sequence). V lost 1 base and J lost 5, with 11 bases in between. The CDR3 length is 14 residues. As DNA, the CDR3 is TGTGCCAGCAGCTTGCGGGGGGCAAAAGATACGCAGTATTTT. Its translation: CASSLRGAKDTQYF.

On this clone itself: A single base is all that separates this from a far larger clone, so a read error is likely. The V call is TRBV30, the J call TRBJ2-5; D is uncertain. V was pared by 0 bases and J by 4 bases, with 6 bases between. This CDR3 region has 12 residues. Germline V gives CDR1 GTSNPN, CDR2 SVGIG (reference sequence). The CDR3 DNA is TGTGCCTGGAGTGTATTGGTAGAGACCCAGTACTTC. It translates to CAWSVLVETQYF.

V is TRBV14 and J is TRBJ2-7, with 8 bases identical to TRBD1. The V gene's germline CDR1 is SGHDN and CDR2 FVKESK. J gave up 4 bases and V 4 bases, and 0 bases lay outside the gene matches. The CDR3 extends over 12 amino acids. The CDR3 nucleotides are TGTGCCAGCAGCCGGGACAGGTACGAGCAGTACTTC. Its translation is CASSRDRYEQYF.

This clone appeared a single time. Other DNA sequences in this specimen translate into the identical CDR3. The genes are TRBV15 and TRBJ1-1; 7 bases map to TRBD1. Germline values: CDR1 LNHNV, CDR2 YYDKDF (reference sequence). The CDR3 length is 13 residues. V shed 0 bases and J 6 bases; nucleotides not matched to a gene: 1. The CDR3 loop is CATSRDRGSEAFF. The CDR3 nucleotides read TGTGCCACCAGCAGAGACAGGGGGTCTGAAGCTTTCTTT.

Turning to this clone: Only one base separates this from a far larger clonotype, so it likely reflects a read error. The sample contains more than one DNA sequence encoding this CDR3. The V call is TRBV27, the J call TRBJ2-3; D might be TRBD1 (6 bases). The CDR3 runs 14 residues. The V end lost 6 bases, the J end lost 5 bases, and 15 bases lay between the germline ends. Germline-derived CDR1 and CDR2 are MNHEY and SMNVEV (reference sequence). This CDR3 is CASSSGQGRDTQYF. The CDR3 DNA sequence: TGTGCCAGCAGCTCGGGGCAGGGGAGAGATACGCAGTATTTT.

This clone appeared many times. The rearrangement uses TRBV6-4 and TRBJ1-1, with TRBD1 matching over 10 bases. The junction had 7 bases not matched to a gene; V was cut back by 3 bases and J by 3 bases. Germline V gene data show CDR1 as MRHNA and CDR2 as SNTAGT. The length of the CDR3 is 16 residues. The CDR3 is CASSESTGGEYTEAFF. The CDR3 DNA sequence: TGTGCCAGCAGTGAATCGACAGGGGGCGAGTACACTGAAGCTTTCTTT.

This clone was seen a single time. This chain joins TRBV11-3 and TRBJ1-1; 7 positions match TRBD1. The CDR3 consists of 13 residues. J was trimmed by 8 bases and V by 5 bases; bases with no gene match: 8. The V gene's germline CDR1 is SGHNT and CDR2 YENEEA. The CDR3 sequence is CASSPGTVGEAFF. The CDR3 region has the DNA TGTGCCAGCAGCCCCGGGACAGTTGGGGAAGCTTTCTTT.

The V and J genes are TRBV4-3 and TRBJ2-3; 8 bases are a match to TRBD2. There are 15 residues in the CDR3. Trimming at V came to 3 bases and at J to 6 bases, leaving 8 bases not matched to a gene. CDR1 LGHNA and CDR2 YSLEER come from the germline V gene. Here the CDR3 DNA reads TGCGCCAGCAGCCAGGGACCCTCGGGGGGGGATACGCAGTATTTT. This codes for CASSQGPSGGDTQYF.

This clone was recorded a few times. V gene TRBV7-2 combines with J gene TRBJ1-1; unclear D gene. Germline CDR1 SGHTA, CDR2 FQGNSA. This CDR3 is built from 13 residues. The germline V and J ends were trimmed by 1 base and 6 bases, with 9 bases remaining between them. CDR3 residues: CASSLGPPAEAFF. Here the CDR3 DNA reads TGTGCCAGCAGCTTAGGACCTCCGGCTGAAGCTTTCTTT.

V and J are TRBV7-2 and TRBJ2-2; 10 bases agree with TRBD1. Germline V gene lookup returns CDR1 SGHTA and CDR2 FQGNSA. V was clipped by 5 bases and J by 6 bases; unmatched bases: 18. The length of the CDR3 is 19 residues. The CDR3 protein is CASSRQPYGTGEVAGELFF. The CDR3 DNA follows: TGTGCCAGCAGCCGACAGCCGTACGGGACAGGGGAGGTAGCCGGGGAGCTGTTTTTT.

This rearrangement joins TRBV11-3 to TRBJ2-1; 11 bases line up with TRBD1. Germline CDR1 reads SGHNT; CDR2 reads YENEEA. The CDR3 extends over 16 amino acids. The V segment lost 5 bases and the J segment 3 bases; nucleotides outside the gene matches: 6. Here the CDR3 DNA reads TGTGCCAGCAGCCTTGATGGGACAGGGGGCTACAATGAGCAGTTCTTC. Amino acids: CASSLDGTGGYNEQFF.

This clone was seen only once. J is TRBJ2-1 and V is TRBV4-2; 7 nucleotides line up with TRBD2. Germline loops: CDR1 LGHNA, CDR2 YNFKEQ. The CDR3 sequence is 16 residues long. The V gene end was trimmed by 4 bases and the J gene end by 5 bases; junction bases not matched to a gene: 11. DNA for the CDR3: TGTGCCAGCAGCCTCTATGCGGGGGACTATAACAATGAGCAGTTCTTC. As protein: CASSLYAGDYNNEQFF.

As concerns this clone: A far larger clone lies a single base away; this is likely a read error. V usage is TRBV4-2 and J usage is TRBJ1-2; tentatively, D is TRBD1 (5 bases). CDR3 length equals 17 residues. V lost 8 bases and J lost 4, with 26 bases in between. CDR1 is LGHNA, CDR2 YNFKEQ, per germline. CDR3 sequence: CASGPGSGREYGYGYTF. CDR3 sequence (DNA): TGTGCCAGCGGCCCAGGGTCGGGCAGGGAGTACGGCTATGGCTACACCTTC.

The chain employs TRBV15 and TRBJ1-5; no definite D call. With 3 bases removed from V and 3 bases from J, the gap between germline ends came to 3 bases. This CDR3 has 12 residues. Germline assignment: CDR1 LNHNV and CDR2 YYDKDF (reference sequence). The DNA for the CDR3 is TGTGCCACCAGCAGTCCCAATCAGCCCCAGCATTTT. Protein sequence: CATSSPNQPQHF.

The chain employs TRBV7-9 and TRBJ1-2; D perhaps matches TRBD1 (6 bases). This CDR3 has 14 residues. Germline CDR1 is SEHNR and CDR2 is FQNEAQ (reference sequence). The ends were cut back, 5 bases at V and 7 bases at J, with 17 bases in the middle. Written as DNA, the CDR3 is TGTGCCAGCAGCCCCGGGGGCGCGGTGAGTGGCTACACCTTC. Translation: CASSPGGAVSGYTF.

CDR3 bases: TGTGCCAGCAGCACCCGGGACTTCGGGATCTCTGGGGCCAACGTCCTGACTTTC. Translated: CASSTRDFGISGANVLTF. The V and J genes are TRBV7-3 and TRBJ2-6; maybe TRBD2 (6 bases). The CDR3 is 18 residues long. Trimming cost V 5 bases and J 0 bases, with 17 bases left between them. The germline V gene has CDR1 SGHTA and CDR2 FQGTGA.

J is TRBJ2-7 and V is TRBV7-9, with no clear D. The CDR3 contains 13 residues. Germline CDR1 reads SEHNR; CDR2 reads FQNEAQ (reference sequence). The V end lost 5 bases, the J end lost 3 bases, and 11 bases lay between the germline ends. Here the CDR3 DNA reads TGTGCCAGCAGCCTCACACGGAGCTACGAGCAGTACTTC. Translation gives CASSLTRSYEQYF. The whole variable domain, filled in from reference TRBV7-9 and TRBJ2-7, reads DTGVSQNPRHKITKRGQNVTFRCDPISEHNRLYWYRQTLGQGPEFLTYFQNEAQLEKSRLLSDRFSAERPKGSFSTLEIQRTEQGDSAMYLCASSLTRSYEQYFGPGTRLTVT.

The V gene is TRBV27, the J gene TRBJ2-7; 10 bases line up with TRBD1. This CDR3 contains 14 residues. Per germline, CDR1 MNHEY and CDR2 SMNVEV (reference sequence). J lost 5 bases, V lost 5 bases, and 6 bases had no gene match. CDR3 bases: TGTGCCAGCAGTGGATGGACAGGGGGGGACGAGCAGTACTTC. This codes for CASSGWTGGDEQYF.

This sequence joins TRBV7-9 and TRBJ2-1, with 11 bases that match TRBD2. J lost 7 bases, V lost 1 base, and 9 bases had no gene match. Germline CDR1 is SEHNR and CDR2 is FQNEAQ (reference sequence). CDR3 length: 17 residues. CDR3 sequence reads: CASSLEALAGGYNEQFF. For the CDR3, the DNA is TGTGCCAGCAGCTTAGAGGCTCTAGCGGGAGGTTATAATGAGCAGTTCTTC.

In its sample, this clone was seen many times. The chain has TRBV2 and TRBJ2-5; no clear D. The CDR3 is made up of 15 amino acids. Germline lookup yields CDR1 SNHLY and CDR2 FYNNEI. V lost 2 bases, J lost 0 bases, and 10 bases lay in between. The CDR3 DNA reads as TGTGCCAGCAGTGAATATGGGCAGAACCAAGAGACCCAGTACTTC. It encodes CASSEYGQNQETQYF.

This clone appeared once. The chain's CDR3 is CASMRGQGRSNEQFF. CDR3 nucleotide sequence: TGTGCCAGCATGAGGGGACAGGGGCGATCCAATGAGCAGTTCTTC. The chain links TRBV7-6 to TRBJ2-1; 10 nucleotides agree with TRBD1. Germline CDR1 is SGHVS and CDR2 is FNYEAQ. The CDR3 spans 15 residues. The ends lost 7 bases at V and 6 bases at J; junction bases unmatched: 9. Combining the CDR3 with reference TRBV7-6 and TRBJ2-1 gives the whole variable domain GAGVSQSPRYKVTKRGQDVALRCDPISGHVSLYWYRQALGQGPEFLTYFNYEAQQDKSGLPNDRFSAERPEGSISTLTIQRTEQRDSAMYRCASMRGQGRSNEQFFGPGTRLTVL.

The chain uses TRBV7-9 and TRBJ1-1; 8 nucleotides match TRBD1. V shed 4 bases and J 3 bases; nucleotides not matched to a gene: 7. The CDR3 is 15 amino acids. The germline CDR1 and CDR2 sequences are SEHNR and FQNEAQ (reference sequence). The chain's CDR3 is CASSSTQGAYTEAFF. The CDR3, as DNA: TGTGCCAGCAGCTCGACCCAGGGGGCATACACTGAAGCTTTCTTT.

The V gene is TRBV19, the J gene TRBJ1-2; 7 nucleotides match TRBD1. The V gene's germline CDR1 is LNHDA and CDR2 SQIVND (reference sequence). This CDR3 has 14 residues. The V gene end was trimmed by 7 bases and the J gene end by 10 bases; junction bases not matched to a gene: 15. The CDR3 is CASKGTDRKKDYTF. The CDR3 DNA reads as TGTGCCAGTAAAGGGACAGATAGAAAGAAGGACTACACCTTC. Filled out from reference TRBV19 and TRBJ1-2, the complete variable domain reads DGGITQSPKYLFRKEGQNVTLSCEQNLNHDAMYWYRQDPGQGLRLIYYSQIVNDFQKGDIAEGYSVSREKKESFPLTVTSAQKNPTAFYLCASKGTDRKKDYTFGSGTRLTVV.

The gene calls are TRBV6-7 and TRBJ2-7; D unresolved. TRBV6-7 is known as an ORF, though its function is uncertain. Trimming left V 7 bases short and J 1 base short, with 14 bases between. CDR3 length: 14 residues. The CDR3 DNA follows: TGTGCCAGCAAACCGTCGACGAATTCCTACGAGCAGTACTTC. Translation gives CASKPSTNSYEQYF.

Regarding this clone: This likely traces to a read error, being one base from a far larger clone. The rearrangement joins TRBV11-2 to TRBJ1-2; D is ambiguous. Germline lookup yields CDR1 SGHAT and CDR2 FQNNGV. This CDR3 comprises 14 residues. In DNA form, the CDR3 reads TGTGCCAGCAGTATGGAGTACAATAGTTATGGCTACAACTTC. The encoded protein is CASSMEYNSYGYNF. The variable domain in full, completed from reference TRBV11-2 and TRBJ1-2, reads EAGVAQSPRYKIIEKRQSVAFWCNPISGHATLYWYQQILGQGPKLLIQFQNNGVVDDSQLPKDRFSAERLKGVDSTLKIQPAKLEDSAVYLCASSMEYNSYGYNFGSGTRLTVV.

This clone was picked up a small number of times. A much larger clone is a single base away; this may be a read error. The gene calls are TRBV7-6 and TRBJ2-5, with TRBD2 matching 8 bases. Trimming at V came to 3 bases and at J to 0 bases, leaving 0 bases not matched to a gene. CDR3 length equals 14 residues. Germline V gene lookup returns CDR1 SGHVS and CDR2 FNYEAQ. The CDR3 protein is CASSFSGNQETQYF. The CDR3 DNA is TGTGCCAGCAGCTTTAGCGGGAACCAAGAGACCCAGTACTTC.

The chain has TRBV29-1 and TRBJ2-5; 9 bases align to TRBD1. The J call is doubtful: the DNA matches TRBJ2-7 better. Germline CDR1 reads SQVTM; CDR2 reads ANQGSEA. CDR3 size: 13 residues. In nucleotides, the CDR3 is TGCAGCGTTGAGGGACAGGGACTCTACGAGCAGTACTTC. This sequence encodes CSVEGQGLYEQYF.

The CDR3 region is CASSGTGFNEQFF. The CDR3 DNA is TGTGCCAGCAGCGGGACAGGATTTAATGAGCAGTTCTTC. The chain carries TRBV11-3 and TRBJ2-1, with 8 bases matching TRBD1. V was clipped by 5 bases and J by 7 bases; unmatched bases: 4. CDR3 length equals 13 residues. The germline V gene has CDR1 SGHNT and CDR2 YENEEA.

The chain links TRBV7-9 to TRBJ2-2; perhaps D is TRBD1 or TRBD2 (6 bases each). The germline gives CDR1 SEHNR, CDR2 FQNEAQ (reference sequence). This CDR3 region has 14 residues. The V and J ends lost 5 bases and 3 bases respectively, with 10 bases between them. CDR3 nucleotide sequence: TGTGCCAGCAGCCGGGGGCTGGACACCGGGGAGCTGTTTTTT. Translated, it gives CASSRGLDTGELFF.